Listed below are T cell receptor beta chains from one sample, sequenced in a study of shared T cell receptors in the human thymus. The protocol was immunoSEQ multiplex PCR, while the TCRdb copy is restricted to in-frame clones and leaves out a portion. The sample lists 500,000 to 550,000 clones; approximately 80% were seen once. These data were also reused for a study on human thymus T cells.

The specimen was thymocytes. The receptors come from a boy under two years old with a congenital heart defect. Both conserved end residues are trimmed from each CDR3.

cdr3_aa: ASSLYHQRECYEQY
v_call: TRBV11-2
j_call: TRBJ2-7

cdr3_aa: ASSLKGVSNQPQH
v_call: TRBV28
j_call: TRBJ1-5

cdr3_aa: ASSSVNTEAF
v_call: TRBV6-6
j_call: TRBJ1-1

cdr3_aa: ASSEQGQPHYEQY
v_call: TRBV7-2
j_call: TRBJ2-7

cdr3_aa: ASLNRSSGANVLT
v_call: TRBV5-6
j_call: TRBJ2-6

cdr3_aa: ASSQEATHSQY
v_call: TRBV4-2
j_call: TRBJ2-3

cdr3_aa: ASSLVSSSGANVLT
v_call: TRBV27
j_call: TRBJ2-6

cdr3_aa: ASSLWGGRPNYEQY
v_call: TRBV28
j_call: TRBJ2-7

cdr3_aa: ASSYSLVRNSENTGELF
v_call: TRBV6-9
j_call: TRBJ2-2

cdr3_aa: ASSYSHGALTGELF
v_call: TRBV6-5
j_call: TRBJ2-2

cdr3_aa: ASSWTGLAGDLDKNIQY
v_call: TRBV5-4
j_call: TRBJ2-4

cdr3_aa: ASSCDRSSGNTIY
v_call: TRBV19
j_call: TRBJ1-3

cdr3_aa: ASTRTSGNPGELF
v_call: TRBV10-2
j_call: TRBJ2-2

cdr3_aa: ASSFHIGQVAYNEQF
v_call: TRBV11-3
j_call: TRBJ2-1

cdr3_aa: AIRGLAGWTSTDTQY
v_call: TRBV10-3
j_call: TRBJ2-3

cdr3_aa: ASSDPDGTRPSTDTQY
v_call: TRBV25-1
j_call: TRBJ2-3

cdr3_aa: ASSHPGLDNEQF
v_call: TRBV28
j_call: TRBJ2-1

cdr3_aa: ASSRRGNKVGELF
v_call: TRBV11-2
j_call: TRBJ2-2

cdr3_aa: ASSPDRVATEAF
v_call: TRBV18
j_call: TRBJ1-1

cdr3_aa: ASSQIGAGAGELF
v_call: TRBV4-1
j_call: TRBJ2-2

cdr3_aa: ASSLEVQAATQY
v_call: TRBV11-3
j_call: TRBJ2-5

cdr3_aa: ASSENRANTEAF
v_call: TRBV6-1
j_call: TRBJ1-1

cdr3_aa: ASSLGGTGYYEQY
v_call: TRBV7-3
j_call: TRBJ2-7

cdr3_aa: ASSRGLAGGASQY
v_call: TRBV4-1
j_call: TRBJ2-5

cdr3_aa: ASGTRYTQY
v_call: TRBV6-5
j_call: TRBJ2-3

cdr3_aa: ATSRGDRGSMAKNIQY
v_call: TRBV15
j_call: TRBJ2-4

cdr3_aa: ASSIRGVGNTIY
v_call: TRBV19
j_call: TRBJ1-3

cdr3_aa: ASSLTSRSSNQPQH
v_call: TRBV18
j_call: TRBJ1-5

cdr3_aa: ASSPLLVTPRSNQPQH
v_call: TRBV4-1
j_call: TRBJ1-5

cdr3_aa: ASSLSLRRRGNGELF
v_call: TRBV5-6
j_call: TRBJ2-2

cdr3_aa: ASSESGGRPPAKNIQY
v_call: TRBV10-1
j_call: TRBJ2-4

cdr3_aa: ASALLGTSGRQNEQY
v_call: TRBV12-5
j_call: TRBJ2-7

cdr3_aa: ASSYPGGNGELF
v_call: TRBV6-6
j_call: TRBJ2-2

cdr3_aa: ASSLGGQDFEQF
v_call: TRBV11-2
j_call: TRBJ2-1

cdr3_aa: ASSQELAGGPVDNEQF
v_call: TRBV4-3
j_call: TRBJ2-1

cdr3_aa: ASSSQRESSYEQY
v_call: TRBV5-1
j_call: TRBJ2-7

cdr3_aa: ASSGEDRATEAF
v_call: TRBV27
j_call: TRBJ1-1

cdr3_aa: ASRPGMDDTGELF
v_call: TRBV28
j_call: TRBJ2-2

cdr3_aa: ASSFGTNRRGPYEQY
v_call: TRBV11-2
j_call: TRBJ2-7

cdr3_aa: ASSFRSRANTGELF
v_call: TRBV5-6
j_call: TRBJ2-2

cdr3_aa: ASSFSGSGYIEQY
v_call: TRBV7-9
j_call: -